This T cell receptor beta chain was found in a study of cytomegalovirus exposure and HLA in healthy donors. Study at large: Around four fifths of 350 to 400 genotyped donors fell in the Caucasian-associated ancestry cluster.

PCR involved 60 Vbeta and 13 Jbeta primers. The assay was immunoSEQ multiplex PCR, and TCRdb's table has in-frame clones only and misses some. Of 150,000 or so clones listed, 68% were seen once; the top ten hold about 9.4%. Broader study findings: Immune exposure data for these donors was limited to CMV serostatus. A reported reduction in N-insertions relative to the roughly 710-donor mean was seen in an Asian-associated ancestry cluster in a later analysis. Many donors carried some public TCRs, although rarity characterized most TCR sequences.

Concerning this clone itself: Its antigen is not known.

CDR1 and CDR2 from the germline V gene are MNHNS and SASEGT. V was trimmed by 6 bases and J by 9 bases, leaving 12 bases between them. The CDR3 is made up of 12 amino acids. Sample: PBMCs. This sequence joins TRBV6-1 and TRBJ2-1, with D possibly being TRBD2 (5 bases). This TCR came from a man aged 30 to 39 in good health and CMV-seropositive. In DNA form, the CDR3 reads TGTGCCAGCAGACTAGACCGGATTGAGCAGTTCTTC. Translated: CASRLDRIEQFF.